Listed below are T cell receptor beta chains from one sample, sequenced in a study of blood T cell repertoires in COVID-19. Sequencing used immunoSEQ multiplex PCR; TCRdb keeps in-frame clones, though not all of them. The sample contains 150,000 to 180,000 clones, approximately 79% of which appear only once. The source material was PBMCs or T cells enriched from blood (not recorded which). The receptors were sampled from a man over 45 who had recovered from COVID-19. CDR3s include the opening cysteine and the closing phenylalanine or tryptophan. The D gene is left open where the match is weak. Some rows mark clone size as missing; the rest say once, few, many or name a class of expanded clone.

len: 13; d_gene: TRBD2; v_gene: TRBV6-6; j_gene: TRBJ2-7; abundance: NA; CDR3nt: TGTGCCAGCAACAGACTAGCGGGGCGTGAGCAGTACTTC; CDR3aa: CASNRLAGREQYF
len: 14; d_gene: TRBD1; v_gene: TRBV5-6; j_gene: TRBJ1-1; abundance: NA; CDR3nt: TGTGCCAGCAGCTTCGGGACAGGGTTCACTGAAGCTTTCTTT; CDR3aa: CASSFGTGFTEAFF
len: 18; d_gene: NA; v_gene: TRBV19; j_gene: TRBJ2-2; abundance: NA; CDR3nt: TGTGCCAGTAAAGTACCGAAAGGGACTCCTACCCCCACCGGGGAGCTGTTTTTT; CDR3aa: CASKVPKGTPTPTGELFF
len: 14; d_gene: NA; v_gene: TRBV19; j_gene: TRBJ1-2; abundance: NA; CDR3nt: TGTGCCAGTGCACCGATTCCTCAGGGTGGCGGCTACACCTTC; CDR3aa: CASAPIPQGGGYTF
len: 19; d_gene: TRBD2; v_gene: TRBV3-1/TRBV3-2; j_gene: TRBJ2-4; abundance: few; CDR3nt: TGTGCCAGCAGCCAAGATTCCAGCGGGGGGGCCTTGGCCAAAAACATTCAGTACTTC; CDR3aa: CASSQDSSGGALAKNIQYF
len: 15; d_gene: TRBD1; v_gene: TRBV5-1; j_gene: TRBJ1-2; abundance: NA; CDR3nt: TGCGCCAGCAGCCAGCCGGGACAGGGGACGGAGGGCTACACCTTC; CDR3aa: CASSQPGQGTEGYTF
len: 16; d_gene: TRBD1; v_gene: TRBV18; j_gene: TRBJ1-3; abundance: NA; CDR3nt: TGTGCCAGCTCGCCTAGGACAGGGGGGAAGAGGAACACCATATATTTT; CDR3aa: CASSPRTGGKRNTIYF
len: 14; d_gene: NA; v_gene: TRBV29-1; j_gene: TRBJ2-1; abundance: NA; CDR3nt: TGCAGCGTTGCATCCGGGGGACTGTACAATGAGCAGTTCTTC; CDR3aa: CSVASGGLYNEQFF
len: 12; d_gene: NA; v_gene: TRBV7-6; j_gene: TRBJ2-1; abundance: NA; CDR3nt: TGTGCCAGCAGCCCAGGGACTCGGGAGCAGTTCTTC; CDR3aa: CASSPGTREQFF
len: 15; d_gene: TRBD1; v_gene: TRBV7-9; j_gene: TRBJ1-2; abundance: NA; CDR3nt: TGTGCCAGCAGCGGCCCAGGGGGACAGAACTATGGCTACACCTTC; CDR3aa: CASSGPGGQNYGYTF
len: 13; d_gene: NA; v_gene: TRBV12-3/TRBV12-4; j_gene: TRBJ2-2; abundance: NA; CDR3nt: TGTGCCAGCAGTTCAGGGGCAGGAGGGGAGCTGTTTTTT; CDR3aa: CASSSGAGGELFF
len: 15; d_gene: NA; v_gene: TRBV5-6; j_gene: TRBJ1-1; abundance: NA; CDR3nt: TGTGCCAGCAGCCCCAGGACAGTCATGAACACTGAAGCTTTCTTT; CDR3aa: CASSPRTVMNTEAFF
len: 13; d_gene: NA; v_gene: TRBV2; j_gene: TRBJ2-2; abundance: NA; CDR3nt: TGTGCCAGCAGTCACGGGGGTACCGGGGAGCTGTTTTTT; CDR3aa: CASSHGGTGELFF
len: 15; d_gene: NA; v_gene: TRBV5-5; j_gene: TRBJ2-2; abundance: NA; CDR3nt: TGTGCCAGCAGCTTGGGGGGGCTTTACACCGGGGAGCTGTTTTTT; CDR3aa: CASSLGGLYTGELFF
len: 14; d_gene: NA; v_gene: TRBV5-1; j_gene: TRBJ2-3; abundance: NA; CDR3nt: TGCGCCAGCAGCTTGCAGGGGGGTAAAGATACGCAGTATTTT; CDR3aa: CASSLQGGKDTQYF
len: 16; d_gene: NA; v_gene: TRBV2; j_gene: TRBJ1-3; abundance: NA; CDR3nt: TGTGCCAGCAGTGAAGCCGTTGCAGTTTTCCGAAACACCATATATTTT; CDR3aa: CASSEAVAVFRNTIYF
len: 14; d_gene: TRBD1; v_gene: TRBV7-2; j_gene: TRBJ2-1; abundance: NA; CDR3nt: TGTGCCAGCAGCTTCCGGACAGGGGGCAATGAGCAGTTCTTC; CDR3aa: CASSFRTGGNEQFF
len: 14; d_gene: NA; v_gene: TRBV4-3; j_gene: TRBJ1-1; abundance: once; CDR3nt: TGCGCCAGCAGCCTCGACAGCCTGAACACTGAAGCTTTCTTT; CDR3aa: CASSLDSLNTEAFF
len: 13; d_gene: NA; v_gene: TRBV5-1; j_gene: TRBJ2-2; abundance: NA; CDR3nt: TGCGCCAGCAGCTTGGATGAGACCGGGGAGCTGTTTTTT; CDR3aa: CASSLDETGELFF
len: 15; d_gene: TRBD2; v_gene: TRBV5-1; j_gene: TRBJ2-1; abundance: NA; CDR3nt: TGCGCCAGCAGCTATCAAGCGGGGTCCTACAATGAGCAGTTCTTC; CDR3aa: CASSYQAGSYNEQFF
len: 11; d_gene: TRBD1; v_gene: TRBV29-1; j_gene: TRBJ1-2; abundance: NA; CDR3nt: TGCAGCGTTAGGGGGCCCGATGGCTACACCTTC; CDR3aa: CSVRGPDGYTF
len: 16; d_gene: TRBD1; v_gene: TRBV3-1/TRBV3-2; j_gene: TRBJ1-3; abundance: NA; CDR3nt: TGTGCCAGCAGTCCTCCGGGACAGGGGGCCGGAAACACCATATATTTT; CDR3aa: CASSPPGQGAGNTIYF
len: 12; d_gene: NA; v_gene: TRBV25-1; j_gene: TRBJ1-5; abundance: NA; CDR3nt: TGTGCCAGCAGTGGTAACAATCAGCCCCAGCATTTT; CDR3aa: CASSGNNQPQHF
len: 15; d_gene: TRBD2; v_gene: TRBV7-2; j_gene: TRBJ2-3; abundance: NA; CDR3nt: TGTGCCAGCAGCCTTGGACTAGCGGGGGACTATACGCAGTATTTT; CDR3aa: CASSLGLAGDYTQYF
len: 11; d_gene: NA; v_gene: TRBV30; j_gene: TRBJ1-2; abundance: NA; CDR3nt: TGTGCCTGGAGTGCCCCCTGGAGGTGGGCCTTC; CDR3aa: CAWSAPWRWAF
len: 16; d_gene: TRBD1; v_gene: TRBV7-6; j_gene: TRBJ2-2; abundance: NA; CDR3nt: TGTGCCAGCAGCTTATCTACAGGGGGGTACACCGGGGAGCTGTTTTTT; CDR3aa: CASSLSTGGYTGELFF
len: 15; d_gene: NA; v_gene: TRBV12-5; j_gene: TRBJ2-2; abundance: few; CDR3nt: TGTGCTAGTGGTCCAGGACACCTGGAAGGCGGGGAGCTGTTTTTT; CDR3aa: CASGPGHLEGGELFF